This T cell receptor (beta chain) was obtained from a study of OX40 agonist ivuxolimab in advanced cancers. About the study: Checkpoint inhibitors had been given previously to about 40% of patients. Notes on the study in general: In the 0.1-3.0 mg/kg groups, partial responders showed among the lowest expansion.

As to this clone: The antigen remains undetermined.

Autoimmune disease history or systemic immunosuppression meant exclusion. The assay was immunoSEQ multiplex PCR, and TCRdb's table has in-frame clones only and misses some. The data show fewer than 85,000 clones, roughly 80% seen once. The material was CD4+ or CD8+ T cells sorted from blood, obtained in a trial of the OX40 agonist ivuxolimab. The TCR comes from an adult with an advanced solid tumor such as melanoma, head and neck, liver or kidney cancer.

This CDR3 reads CASSVGNGGTDTQYF. The DNA of the CDR3 is TGTGCCAGCAGCGTAGGAAACGGGGGCACAGATACGCAGTATTTT. The chain uses TRBV9 and TRBJ2-3; D might be TRBD2 (5 bases). Between the trimmed V and J ends, which lost 0 bases and 1 base, there was a span of 9 bases. Germline-derived CDR1 and CDR2 are SGDLS and YYNGEE. There are 15 residues in the CDR3.